The 2 T cell receptor beta chains below were found in one sample sequenced in a study of shared clonotypes between healthy human individuals. Data came from immunoSEQ multiplex PCR; TCRdb stores just in-frame clones and leaves some out. The sample lists fewer than 650,000 clones, 75% to 85% occurring once. The sequenced sample consisted of PBMCs. Receptor source: a woman aged 40 to 49 in good health. Some clones in this sample may be carry-over from other donors' samples.

The genes are TRBV7-2 and TRBJ2-7, with 11 bases identical to TRBD1. This CDR3 has 15 residues. The germline V gene has CDR1 SGHTA and CDR2 FQGNSA. V lost 5 bases, J lost 3 bases, and 6 bases stayed unmatched. The CDR3 nucleotides read TGTGCCAGCAGCCAGACCGGGACAGGGGGCTACGAGCAGTACTTC. Translated: CASSQTGTGGYEQYF.

The J gene is TRBJ2-3, the V gene TRBV21-1. TRBV21-1 is a recognized pseudogene. The CDR3 is 15 amino acids. As DNA, the CDR3 is TGTGCCAGCCCCCCCTCTCAAGGGTGCACAGATACGCAGTATTTT. It encodes CASPPSQGCTDTQYF.